This TCR beta chain was retrieved from a study of shared clonotypes between healthy human individuals. Study-wide points: On the whole, naive subsets had larger estimated richness than memory subsets had. Donors were few, which limited the genetic and exposure-history diversity represented. Clonotype sharing among donors was expected to depend on sequencing depth.

TCRdb keeps only in-frame clones here, not all; method: immunoSEQ multiplex PCR. The sample lists 600,000 or so clones, roughly 95% occurring once. The naive CD8 population came from CD45RO-negative cells selected for CCR7, without terminally differentiated effector memory CD45RA+ cells. With regard to this clone: Its antigen is as yet unknown.

The J segment lost 4 bases and the V segment lost 5 bases, leaving 9 bases of the junction unmatched. The CDR3 consists of 15 residues. Germline V gene lookup returns CDR1 SGHTA and CDR2 FQGNSA. The sequence derives from a woman in her twenties or thirties in good health. The specimen sequenced was naive CD8+ T cells sorted from blood. The chain has TRBV7-2 and TRBJ1-2; 8 positions agree with TRBD1. CDR3 residues: CASSLTPGQAYGYTF. The CDR3 DNA reads TGTGCCAGCAGCCTCACTCCGGGACAGGCCTATGGCTACACCTTC.